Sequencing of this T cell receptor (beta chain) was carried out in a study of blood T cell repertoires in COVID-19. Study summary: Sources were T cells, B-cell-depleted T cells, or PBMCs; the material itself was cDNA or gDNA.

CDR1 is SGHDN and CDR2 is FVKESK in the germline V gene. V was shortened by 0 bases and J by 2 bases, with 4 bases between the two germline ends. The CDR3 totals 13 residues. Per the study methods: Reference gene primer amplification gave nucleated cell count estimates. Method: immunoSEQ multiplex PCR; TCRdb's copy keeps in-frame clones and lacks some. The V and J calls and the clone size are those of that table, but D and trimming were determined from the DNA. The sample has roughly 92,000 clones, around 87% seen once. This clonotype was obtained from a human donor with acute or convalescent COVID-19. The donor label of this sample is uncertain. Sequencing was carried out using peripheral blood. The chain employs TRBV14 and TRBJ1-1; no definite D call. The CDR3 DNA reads TGTGCCAGCAGCCAAGACCTCAACACTGAAGCTTTCTTT. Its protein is CASSQDLNTEAFF.